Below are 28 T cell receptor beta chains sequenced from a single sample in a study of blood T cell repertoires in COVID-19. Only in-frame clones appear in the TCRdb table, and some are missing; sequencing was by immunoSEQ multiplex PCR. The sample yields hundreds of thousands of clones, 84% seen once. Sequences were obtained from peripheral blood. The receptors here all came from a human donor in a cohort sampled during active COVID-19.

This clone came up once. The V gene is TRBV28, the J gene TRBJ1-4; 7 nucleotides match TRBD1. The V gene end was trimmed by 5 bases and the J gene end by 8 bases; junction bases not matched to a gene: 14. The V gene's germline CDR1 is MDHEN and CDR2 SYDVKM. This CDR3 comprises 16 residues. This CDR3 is CASSRQGPILREKLFF. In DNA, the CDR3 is TGTGCCAGCAGTAGACAGGGCCCGATCCTGAGGGAAAAACTGTTTTTT.

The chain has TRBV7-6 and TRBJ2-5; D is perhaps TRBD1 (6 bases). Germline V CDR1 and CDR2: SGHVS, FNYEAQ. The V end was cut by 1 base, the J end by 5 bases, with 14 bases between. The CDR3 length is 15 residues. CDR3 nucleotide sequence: TGTGCCAGCAGCTTAGAGACAGGCCGGGCGGAGACCCAGTACTTC. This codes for CASSLETGRAETQYF.

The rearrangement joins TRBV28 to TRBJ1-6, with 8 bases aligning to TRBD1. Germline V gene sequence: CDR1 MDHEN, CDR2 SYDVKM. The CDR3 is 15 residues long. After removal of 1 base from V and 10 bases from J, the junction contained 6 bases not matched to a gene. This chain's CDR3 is CASSLLTGVGSPLHF. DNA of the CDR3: TGTGCCAGCAGTTTATTGACAGGGGTGGGATCACCCCTCCACTTT. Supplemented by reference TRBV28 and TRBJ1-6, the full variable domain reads DVKVTQSSRYLVKRTGEKVFLECVQDMDHENMFWYRQDPGLGLRLIYFSYDVKMKEKGDIPEGYSVSREKKERFSLILESASTNQTSMYLCASSLLTGVGSPLHFGNGTRLTVT.

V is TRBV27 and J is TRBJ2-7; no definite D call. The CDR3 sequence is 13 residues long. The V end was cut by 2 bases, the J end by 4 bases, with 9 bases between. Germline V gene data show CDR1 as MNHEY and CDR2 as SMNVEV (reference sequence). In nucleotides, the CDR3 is TGTGCCAGCAGTTTAGACCCGGGTTACGAGCAGTACTTC. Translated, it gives CASSLDPGYEQYF.

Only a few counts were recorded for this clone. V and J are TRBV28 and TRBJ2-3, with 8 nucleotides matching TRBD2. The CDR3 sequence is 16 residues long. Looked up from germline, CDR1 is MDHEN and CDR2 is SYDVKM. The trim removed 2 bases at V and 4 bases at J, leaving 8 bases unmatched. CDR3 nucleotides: TGTGCCAGCAGTTTAGACCGGGGGGGTCGGGCAGATACGCAGTATTTT. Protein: CASSLDRGGRADTQYF.

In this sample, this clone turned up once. This CDR3 reads CASSSIDRGNSPLHF. The CDR3 DNA follows: TGCGCCAGCAGCTCGATTGACAGGGGAAATTCACCCCTCCACTTT. The chain employs TRBV5-1 and TRBJ1-6; 8 bases map to TRBD1. The CDR3 has 15 amino acids. Trimming at V came to 3 bases and at J to 7 bases, leaving 6 bases not matched to a gene. CDR1 and CDR2 (germline): SGHRS, YFSETQ.

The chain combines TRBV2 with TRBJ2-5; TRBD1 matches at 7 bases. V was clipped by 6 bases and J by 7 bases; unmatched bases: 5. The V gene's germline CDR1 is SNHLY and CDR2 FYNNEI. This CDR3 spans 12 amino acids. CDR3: CASRQGTWTQYF. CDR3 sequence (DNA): TGTGCCAGCAGACAGGGGACCTGGACCCAGTACTTC.

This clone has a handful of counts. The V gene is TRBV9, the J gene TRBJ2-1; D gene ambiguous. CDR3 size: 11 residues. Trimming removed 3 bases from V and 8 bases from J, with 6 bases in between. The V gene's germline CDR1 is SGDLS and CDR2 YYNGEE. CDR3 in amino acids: CASSALHEQFF. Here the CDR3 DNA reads TGTGCCAGCAGCGCCCTACATGAGCAGTTCTTC. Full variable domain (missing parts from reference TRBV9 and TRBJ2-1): DSGVTQTPKHLITATGQRVTLRCSPRSGDLSVYWYQQSLDQGLQFLIQYYNGEERAKGNILERFSAQQFPDLHSELNLSSLELGDSALYFCASSALHEQFFGPGTRLTVL.

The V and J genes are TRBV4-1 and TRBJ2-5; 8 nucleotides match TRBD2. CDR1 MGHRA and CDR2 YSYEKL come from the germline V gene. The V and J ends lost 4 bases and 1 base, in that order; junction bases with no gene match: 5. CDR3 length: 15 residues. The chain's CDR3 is CASSPEGLGQETQYF. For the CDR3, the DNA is TGCGCCAGCAGCCCCGAGGGACTAGGCCAAGAGACCCAGTACTTC.

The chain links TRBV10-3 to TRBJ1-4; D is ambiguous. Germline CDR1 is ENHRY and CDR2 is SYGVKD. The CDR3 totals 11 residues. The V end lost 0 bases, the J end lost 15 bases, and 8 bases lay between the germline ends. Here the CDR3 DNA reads TGTGCCATCAGTGAGTCGTCCGAGTTGTTTTTT. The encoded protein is CAISESSELFF.

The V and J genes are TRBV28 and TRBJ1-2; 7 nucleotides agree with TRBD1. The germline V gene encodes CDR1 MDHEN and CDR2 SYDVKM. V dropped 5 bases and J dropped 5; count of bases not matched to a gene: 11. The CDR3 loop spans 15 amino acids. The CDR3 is CASSARQGNPYGYTF. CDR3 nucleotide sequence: TGTGCCAGCAGTGCCAGACAGGGTAACCCATATGGCTACACCTTC.

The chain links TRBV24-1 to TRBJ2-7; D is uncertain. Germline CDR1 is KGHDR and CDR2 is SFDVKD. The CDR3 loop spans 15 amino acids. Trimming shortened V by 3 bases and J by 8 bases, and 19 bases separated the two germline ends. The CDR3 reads CATSDLPGSLGKQYF. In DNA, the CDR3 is TGTGCCACCAGTGATCTACCCGGATCCCTGGGCAAGCAGTACTTC.

CDR3 DNA sequence: TGCAGTGCCAAACACAACACTGAAGCTTTCTTT. Protein sequence: CSAKHNTEAFF. The chain has TRBV20-1 and TRBJ1-1; D is ambiguous. Germline V CDR1 and CDR2: DFQATT, SNEGSKA (reference sequence). The CDR3 consists of 11 residues. V was trimmed by 6 bases and J by 2 bases, leaving 7 bases between them.

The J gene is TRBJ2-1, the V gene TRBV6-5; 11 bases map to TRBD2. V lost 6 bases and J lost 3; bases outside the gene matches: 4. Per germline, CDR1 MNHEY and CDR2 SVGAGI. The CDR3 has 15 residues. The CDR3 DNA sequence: TGTGCCAGCAGCCTTACTAGCGGGAGCTACAATGAGCAGTTCTTC. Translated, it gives CASSLTSGSYNEQFF.

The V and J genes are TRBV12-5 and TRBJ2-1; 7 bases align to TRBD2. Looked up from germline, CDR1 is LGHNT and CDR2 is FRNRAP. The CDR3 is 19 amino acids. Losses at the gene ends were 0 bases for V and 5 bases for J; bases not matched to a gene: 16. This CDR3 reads CASGLVPWGRREINNEQFF. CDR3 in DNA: TGTGCTAGTGGTTTGGTACCATGGGGAAGGCGGGAGATCAACAATGAGCAGTTCTTC.

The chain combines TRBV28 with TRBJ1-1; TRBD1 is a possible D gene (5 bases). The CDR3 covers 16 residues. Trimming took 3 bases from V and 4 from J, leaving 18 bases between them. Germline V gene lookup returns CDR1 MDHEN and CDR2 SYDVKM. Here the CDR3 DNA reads TGTGCCAGCAGTTTTATGGGAAGGGGATTGGGCACTGAAGCTTTCTTT. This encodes CASSFMGRGLGTEAFF.

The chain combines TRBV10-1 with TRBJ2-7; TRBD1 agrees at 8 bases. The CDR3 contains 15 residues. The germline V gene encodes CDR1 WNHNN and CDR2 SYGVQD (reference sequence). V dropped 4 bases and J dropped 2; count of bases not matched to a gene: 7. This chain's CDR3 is CASSATGTGTYEQYF. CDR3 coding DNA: TGCGCCAGCAGTGCTACCGGGACAGGAACCTACGAGCAGTACTTC.

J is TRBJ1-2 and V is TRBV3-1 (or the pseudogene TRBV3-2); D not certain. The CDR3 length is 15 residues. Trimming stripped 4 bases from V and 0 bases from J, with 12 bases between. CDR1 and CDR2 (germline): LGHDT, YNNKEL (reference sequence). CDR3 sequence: CASSPVGGSNYGYTF. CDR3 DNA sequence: TGTGCCAGCAGCCCCGTTGGAGGATCTAACTATGGCTACACCTTC.

CDR3 residues: CASSVVRSSGNTIYF. The CDR3 nucleotides read TGTGCCAGCAGCGTAGTGCGGAGCTCGGGAAACACCATATATTTT. This rearrangement joins TRBV9 to TRBJ1-3; D is unresolved. CDR1 and CDR2 (germline): SGDLS, YYNGEE. Trimming shortened V by 0 bases and J by 4 bases, and 11 bases separated the two germline ends. CDR3 length equals 15 residues.

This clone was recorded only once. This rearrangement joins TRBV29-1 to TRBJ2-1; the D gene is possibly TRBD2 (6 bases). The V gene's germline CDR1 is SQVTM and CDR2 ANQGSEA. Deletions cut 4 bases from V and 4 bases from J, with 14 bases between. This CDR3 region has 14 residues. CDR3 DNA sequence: TGCAGCGTTGTCAGGCGGGACCCGTACAATGAGCAGTTCTTC. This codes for CSVVRRDPYNEQFF.

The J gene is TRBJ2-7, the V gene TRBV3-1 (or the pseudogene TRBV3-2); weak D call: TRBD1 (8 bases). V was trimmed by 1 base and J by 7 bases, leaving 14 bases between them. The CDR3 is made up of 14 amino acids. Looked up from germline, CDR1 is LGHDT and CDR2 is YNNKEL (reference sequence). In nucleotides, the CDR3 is TGTGCCAGCAGCCAAGCCCACAGGGGGGGGGAGCAGTACTTC. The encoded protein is CASSQAHRGGEQYF.

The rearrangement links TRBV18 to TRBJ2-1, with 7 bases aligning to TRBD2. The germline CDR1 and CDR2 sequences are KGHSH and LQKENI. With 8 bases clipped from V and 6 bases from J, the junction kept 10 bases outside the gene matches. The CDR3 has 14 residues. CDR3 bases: TGTGCCAGCGGCGAAGGCGGGAGTTTCAATGAGCAGTTCTTC. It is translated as CASGEGGSFNEQFF.

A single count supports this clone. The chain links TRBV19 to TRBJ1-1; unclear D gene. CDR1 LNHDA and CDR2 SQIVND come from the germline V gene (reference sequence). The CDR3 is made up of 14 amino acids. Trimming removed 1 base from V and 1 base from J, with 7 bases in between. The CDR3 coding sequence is TGTGCCAGTAGTATAGTGGCACAGAACACTGAAGCTTTCTTT. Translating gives CASSIVAQNTEAFF.

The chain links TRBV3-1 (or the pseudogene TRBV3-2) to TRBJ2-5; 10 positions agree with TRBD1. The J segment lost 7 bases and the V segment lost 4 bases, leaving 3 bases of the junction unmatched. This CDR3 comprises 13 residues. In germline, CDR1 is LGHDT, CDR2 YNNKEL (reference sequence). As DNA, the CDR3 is TGTGCCAGCAGCCTTGACAGGGGGCTGACCCAGTACTTC. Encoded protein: CASSLDRGLTQYF.

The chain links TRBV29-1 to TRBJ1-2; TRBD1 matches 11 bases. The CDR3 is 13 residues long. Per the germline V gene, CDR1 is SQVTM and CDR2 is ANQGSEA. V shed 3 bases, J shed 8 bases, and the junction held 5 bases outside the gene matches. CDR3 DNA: TGCAGCGTTGACAGGGACAGGGGGTTGGGCTACACCTTC. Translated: CSVDRDRGLGYTF.

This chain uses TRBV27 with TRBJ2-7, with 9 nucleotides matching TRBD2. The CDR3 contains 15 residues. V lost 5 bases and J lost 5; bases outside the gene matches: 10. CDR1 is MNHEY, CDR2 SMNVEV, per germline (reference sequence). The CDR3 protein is CASSTRRGGGNEQYF. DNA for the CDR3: TGTGCCAGCAGTACCCGGCGGGGGGGCGGCAACGAGCAGTACTTC.

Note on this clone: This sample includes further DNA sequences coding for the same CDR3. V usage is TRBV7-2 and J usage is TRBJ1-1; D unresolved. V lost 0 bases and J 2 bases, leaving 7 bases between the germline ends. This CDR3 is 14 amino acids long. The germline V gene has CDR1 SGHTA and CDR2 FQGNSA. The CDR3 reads CASSLASGNTEAFF. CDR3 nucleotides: TGTGCCAGCAGCTTAGCCAGTGGCAACACTGAAGCTTTCTTT.

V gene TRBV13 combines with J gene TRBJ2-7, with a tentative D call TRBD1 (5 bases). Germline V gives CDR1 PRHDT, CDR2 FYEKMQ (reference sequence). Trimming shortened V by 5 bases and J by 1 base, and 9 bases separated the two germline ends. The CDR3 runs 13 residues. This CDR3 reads CASSHDSSYEQYF. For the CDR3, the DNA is TGTGCCAGCAGCCACGACAGTTCCTACGAGCAGTACTTC.